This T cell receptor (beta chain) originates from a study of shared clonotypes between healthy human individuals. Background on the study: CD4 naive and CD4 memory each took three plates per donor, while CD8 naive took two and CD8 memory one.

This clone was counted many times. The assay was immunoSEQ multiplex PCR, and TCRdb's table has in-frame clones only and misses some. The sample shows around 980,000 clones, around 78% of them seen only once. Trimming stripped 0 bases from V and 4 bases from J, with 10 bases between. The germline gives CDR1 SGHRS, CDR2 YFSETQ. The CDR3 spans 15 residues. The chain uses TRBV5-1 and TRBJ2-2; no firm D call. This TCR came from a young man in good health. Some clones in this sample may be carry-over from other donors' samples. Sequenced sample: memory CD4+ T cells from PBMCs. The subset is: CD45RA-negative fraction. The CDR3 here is CASSLDPGSTGELFF. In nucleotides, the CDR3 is TGCGCCAGCAGCTTGGACCCGGGCTCCACCGGGGAGCTGTTTTTT.